This T cell receptor beta chain was found in a study of blood T cell repertoires in COVID-19. Study summary: T cells, B-cell-depleted T cells, or PBMCs provided the cDNA or gDNA that served as material.

Profiling relied on immunoSEQ multiplex PCR, and the TCRdb table lists in-frame clones only, not all of them. The sample records about 220,000 clones, roughly 76% being singletons. The germline gives CDR1 KGHDR, CDR2 SFDVKD. V was clipped by 6 bases and J by 6 bases; unmatched bases: 3. The CDR3 spans 13 residues. The origin of this receptor is a human donor in a cohort sampled during active COVID-19. The rearrangement joins TRBV24-1 to TRBJ2-2; 7 bases map to TRBD1. Sequenced sample: peripheral blood. The DNA for the CDR3 is TGTGCCACCAGTTGGGACAGAGCCGGGGAGCTGTTTTTT. This gives the protein CATSWDRAGELFF.